A single TCR beta chain is shown here with its context. Patients had to be free of confetti depigmentation, indicating active vitiligo. Germline loops: CDR1 MGHRA, CDR2 YSYEKL. The CDR3 spans 18 residues. Germline trimming cut 4 bases from V and 0 bases from J; bases unmatched to any gene: 13. This sample was included in a study of resident and recirculating memory T cells in vitiligo. The assay was immunoSEQ multiplex PCR, and TCRdb's table has in-frame clones only and misses some. The sample shows 70,000 to 95,000 clones, around 90% of them seen only once. This rearrangement joins TRBV4-1 to TRBJ2-5; TRBD1 matches at 8 bases. The TCR sequence derives from a male donor with vitiligo. Sequenced: blood. CDR3 amino acids: CASSPLGQGAKDQETQYF. The CDR3 nucleotides read TGCGCCAGCAGCCCCTTAGGGCAGGGGGCGAAAGACCAAGAGACCCAGTACTTC.